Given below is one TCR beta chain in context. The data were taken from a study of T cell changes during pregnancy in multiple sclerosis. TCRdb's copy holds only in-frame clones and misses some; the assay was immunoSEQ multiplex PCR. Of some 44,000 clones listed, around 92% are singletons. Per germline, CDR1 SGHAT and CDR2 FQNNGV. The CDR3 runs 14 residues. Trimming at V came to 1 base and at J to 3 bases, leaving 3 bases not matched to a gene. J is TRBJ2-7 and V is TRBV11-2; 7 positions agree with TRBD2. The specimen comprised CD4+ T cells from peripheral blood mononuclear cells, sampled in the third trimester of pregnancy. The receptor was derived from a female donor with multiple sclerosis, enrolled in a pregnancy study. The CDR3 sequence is CASSLGTGGYEQYF. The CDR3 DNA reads TGTGCCAGCAGCTTAGGCACGGGGGGCTACGAGCAGTACTTC.